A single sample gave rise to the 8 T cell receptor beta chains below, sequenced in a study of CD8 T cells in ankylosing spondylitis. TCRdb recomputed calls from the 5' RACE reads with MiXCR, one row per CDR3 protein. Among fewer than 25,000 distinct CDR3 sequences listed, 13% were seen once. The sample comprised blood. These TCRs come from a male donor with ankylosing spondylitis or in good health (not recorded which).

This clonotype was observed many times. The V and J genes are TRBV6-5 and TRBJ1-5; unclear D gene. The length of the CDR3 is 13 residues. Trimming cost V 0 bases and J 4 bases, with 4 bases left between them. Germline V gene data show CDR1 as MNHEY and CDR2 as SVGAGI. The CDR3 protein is CASSYSRNQPQHF. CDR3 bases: TGTGCCAGCAGTTACTCGAGGAATCAGCCCCAGCATTTT.

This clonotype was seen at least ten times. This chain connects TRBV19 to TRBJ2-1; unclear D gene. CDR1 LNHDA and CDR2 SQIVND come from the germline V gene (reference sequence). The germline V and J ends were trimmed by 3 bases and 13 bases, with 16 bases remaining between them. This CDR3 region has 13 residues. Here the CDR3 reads CASSIGSTKEQFF. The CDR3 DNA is TGTGCCAGTAGTATCGGCAGCACAAAGGAACAGTTCTTC.

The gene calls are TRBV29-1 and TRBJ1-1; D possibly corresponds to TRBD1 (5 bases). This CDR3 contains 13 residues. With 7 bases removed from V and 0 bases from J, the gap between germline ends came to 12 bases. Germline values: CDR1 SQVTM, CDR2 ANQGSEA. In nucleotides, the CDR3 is TGCAGCGGGGCTCAGGGCCTGAACACTGAAGCTTTCTTT. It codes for CSGAQGLNTEAFF.

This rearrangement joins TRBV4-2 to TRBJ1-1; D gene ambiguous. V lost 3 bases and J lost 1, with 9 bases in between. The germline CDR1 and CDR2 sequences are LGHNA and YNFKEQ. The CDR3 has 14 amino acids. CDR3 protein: CASSHTRKNTEAFF. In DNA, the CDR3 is TGTGCCAGCAGCCACACCAGAAAGAACACTGAAGCTTTCTTT.

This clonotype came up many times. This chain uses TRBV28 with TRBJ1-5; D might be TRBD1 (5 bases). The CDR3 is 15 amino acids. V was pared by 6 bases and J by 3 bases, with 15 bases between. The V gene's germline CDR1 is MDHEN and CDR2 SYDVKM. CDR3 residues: CASRPYDSANQPQHF. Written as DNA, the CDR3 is TGTGCCAGCAGACCCTATGACAGCGCCAATCAGCCCCAGCATTTT.

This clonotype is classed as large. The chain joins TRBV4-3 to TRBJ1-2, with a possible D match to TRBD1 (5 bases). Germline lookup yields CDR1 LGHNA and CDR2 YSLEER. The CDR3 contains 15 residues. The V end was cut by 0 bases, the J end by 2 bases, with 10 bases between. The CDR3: CASSQESGVNYGYTF. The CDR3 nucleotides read TGCGCCAGCAGCCAAGAATCGGGGGTGAACTATGGCTACACCTTC.

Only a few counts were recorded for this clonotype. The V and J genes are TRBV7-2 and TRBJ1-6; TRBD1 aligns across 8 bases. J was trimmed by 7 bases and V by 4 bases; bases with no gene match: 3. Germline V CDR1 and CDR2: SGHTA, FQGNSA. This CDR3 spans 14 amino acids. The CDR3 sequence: CASSSQGENSPLHF. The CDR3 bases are TGTGCCAGCAGCTCACAGGGGGAAAATTCACCCCTCCACTTT.

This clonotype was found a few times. The DNA for the CDR3 is TGTGCCAGCAGTTTAAGGGCAGAAGGGTGGGGGACCCAGTACTTC. It is translated as CASSLRAEGWGTQYF. The chain carries TRBV12-3 or TRBV12-4 and TRBJ2-5; D remains unclear. Trimming removed 2 bases at V and 7 bases at J, with 17 bases between. This CDR3 has 15 residues.